This entry concerns a single T cell receptor (beta chain). The data originate from a study of CD8 T cells in Susac syndrome. V lost 4 bases, J lost 3 bases, and 11 bases lay in between. Germline assignment: CDR1 SEHNR and CDR2 FQNEAQ (reference sequence). This CDR3 contains 14 residues. Random hexamers served to reverse transcribe roughly 0.45 to 1 ug RNA. MiXCR, run by TCRdb on the immunoSEQ multiplex PCR reads, gives a single entry per CDR3 protein. Of 95,000 to 150,000 distinct CDR3 sequences listed, around 94% are singletons. Source material: CD8+ T cells from PBMCs. The V call is TRBV7-9, the J call TRBJ2-3, with D unclear. This TCR was recovered from a human donor with Susac syndrome. The CDR3 here is CASSSVVGTDTQYF. The CDR3 DNA sequence: TGTGCCAGCAGCTCTGTAGTGGGTACAGATACGCAGTATTTT.